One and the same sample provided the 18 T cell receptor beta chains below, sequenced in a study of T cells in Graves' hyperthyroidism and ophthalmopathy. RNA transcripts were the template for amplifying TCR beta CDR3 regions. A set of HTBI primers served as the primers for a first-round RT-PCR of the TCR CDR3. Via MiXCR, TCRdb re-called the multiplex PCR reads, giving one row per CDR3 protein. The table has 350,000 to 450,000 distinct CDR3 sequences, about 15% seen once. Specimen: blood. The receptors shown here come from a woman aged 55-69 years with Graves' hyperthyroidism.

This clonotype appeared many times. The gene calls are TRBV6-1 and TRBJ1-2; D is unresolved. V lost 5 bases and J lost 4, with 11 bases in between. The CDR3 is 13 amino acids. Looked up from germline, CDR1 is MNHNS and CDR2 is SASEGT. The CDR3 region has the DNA TGTGCCAGCAGTCCGGGGTATAGCTATGGCTACACCTTC. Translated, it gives CASSPGYSYGYTF.

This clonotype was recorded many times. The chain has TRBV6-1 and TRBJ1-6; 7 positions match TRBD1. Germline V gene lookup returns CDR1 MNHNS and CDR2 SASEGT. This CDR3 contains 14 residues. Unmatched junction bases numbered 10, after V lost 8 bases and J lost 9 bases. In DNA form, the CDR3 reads TGTGCCAGCGCCAGCGGGACAGATACTTCACCCCTCCACTTT. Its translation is CASASGTDTSPLHF.

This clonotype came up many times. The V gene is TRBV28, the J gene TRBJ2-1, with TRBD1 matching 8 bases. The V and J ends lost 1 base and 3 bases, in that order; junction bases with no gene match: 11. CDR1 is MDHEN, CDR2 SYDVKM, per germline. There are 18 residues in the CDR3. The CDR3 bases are TGTGCCAGCAGTTTATCCAATAGGGGACAGGCCTTCTACAATGAGCAGTTCTTC. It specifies CASSLSNRGQAFYNEQFF.

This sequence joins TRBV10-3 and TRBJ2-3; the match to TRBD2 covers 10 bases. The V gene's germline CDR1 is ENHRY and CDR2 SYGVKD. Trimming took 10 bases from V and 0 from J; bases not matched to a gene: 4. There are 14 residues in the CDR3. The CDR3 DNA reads TGTGCCACCAGCGGGAGGGTGAGCACAGATACGCAGTATTTT. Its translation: CATSGRVSTDTQYF.

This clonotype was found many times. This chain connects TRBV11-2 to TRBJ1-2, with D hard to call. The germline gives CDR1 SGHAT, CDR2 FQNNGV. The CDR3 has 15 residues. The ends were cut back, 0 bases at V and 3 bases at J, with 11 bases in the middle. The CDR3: CASSLDVGPYYGYTF. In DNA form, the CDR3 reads TGTGCCAGCAGCTTAGATGTCGGCCCCTACTATGGCTACACCTTC.

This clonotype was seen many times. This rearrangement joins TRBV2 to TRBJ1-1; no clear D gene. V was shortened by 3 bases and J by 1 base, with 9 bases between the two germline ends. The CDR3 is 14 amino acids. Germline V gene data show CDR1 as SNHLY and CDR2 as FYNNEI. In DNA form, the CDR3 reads TGTGCCAGCAGTGAGGTGGCGGGGAACACTGAAGCTTTCTTT. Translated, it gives CASSEVAGNTEAFF.

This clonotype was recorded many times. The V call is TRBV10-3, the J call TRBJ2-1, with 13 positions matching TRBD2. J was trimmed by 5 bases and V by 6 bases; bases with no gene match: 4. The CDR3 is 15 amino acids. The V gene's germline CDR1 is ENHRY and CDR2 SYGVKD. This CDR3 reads CAIRLAGGPHNEQFF. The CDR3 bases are TGTGCCATCAGACTAGCGGGAGGGCCTCACAATGAGCAGTTCTTC.

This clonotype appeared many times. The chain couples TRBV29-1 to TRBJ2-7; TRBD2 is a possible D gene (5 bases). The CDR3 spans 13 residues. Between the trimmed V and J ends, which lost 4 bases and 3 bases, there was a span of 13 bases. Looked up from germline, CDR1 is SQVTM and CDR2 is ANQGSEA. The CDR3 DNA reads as TGCAGCGTTGGGGATGCTAGCCACTACGAGCAGTACTTC. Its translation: CSVGDASHYEQYF.

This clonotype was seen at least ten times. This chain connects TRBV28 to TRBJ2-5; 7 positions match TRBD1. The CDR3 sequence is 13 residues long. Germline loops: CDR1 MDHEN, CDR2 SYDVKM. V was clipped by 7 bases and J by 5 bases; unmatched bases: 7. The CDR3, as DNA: TGTGCCAGCATTAAGGGGGCTGAGGAGACCCAGTACTTC. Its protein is CASIKGAEETQYF.

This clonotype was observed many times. The CDR3 region has the DNA TGTGCCAGCAGCCTAGGTGATGGACTAGCGGTTTGGTCCTACAATGAGCAGTTCTTC. It encodes CASSLGDGLAVWSYNEQFF. J is TRBJ2-1 and V is TRBV7-9, with 10 bases lining up with TRBD2. Per germline, CDR1 SEHNR and CDR2 FQNEAQ (reference sequence). J was trimmed by 1 base and V by 5 bases; bases with no gene match: 14. The CDR3 has 19 residues.

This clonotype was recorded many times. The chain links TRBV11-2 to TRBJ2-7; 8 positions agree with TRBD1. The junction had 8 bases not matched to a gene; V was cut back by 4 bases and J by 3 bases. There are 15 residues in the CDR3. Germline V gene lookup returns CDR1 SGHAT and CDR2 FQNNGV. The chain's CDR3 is CASSSDRGNVYEQYF. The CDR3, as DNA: TGTGCCAGCAGCTCTGACAGGGGAAATGTCTACGAGCAGTACTTC.

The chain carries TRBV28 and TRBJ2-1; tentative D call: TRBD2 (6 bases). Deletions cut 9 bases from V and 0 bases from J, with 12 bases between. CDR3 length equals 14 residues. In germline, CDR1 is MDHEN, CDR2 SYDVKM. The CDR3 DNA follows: TGTGCCAGTACCCCCGGGAGCTCCTACAATGAGCAGTTCTTC. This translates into CASTPGSSYNEQFF.

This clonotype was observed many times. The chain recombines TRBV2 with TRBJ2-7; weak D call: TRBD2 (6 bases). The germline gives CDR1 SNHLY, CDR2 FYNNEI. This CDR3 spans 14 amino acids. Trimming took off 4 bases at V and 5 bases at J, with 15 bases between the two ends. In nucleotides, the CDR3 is TGTGCCAGCAGTGGGGCTCTAGCGAAGAACGAGCAGTACTTC. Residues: CASSGALAKNEQYF.

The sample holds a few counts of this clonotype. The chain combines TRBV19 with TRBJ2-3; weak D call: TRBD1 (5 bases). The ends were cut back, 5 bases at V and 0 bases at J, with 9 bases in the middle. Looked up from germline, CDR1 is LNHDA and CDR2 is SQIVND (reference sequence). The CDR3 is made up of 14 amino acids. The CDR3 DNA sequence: TGTGCCAGTAGTCACAGACAGAGCACAGATACGCAGTATTTT. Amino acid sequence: CASSHRQSTDTQYF.

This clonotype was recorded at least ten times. CDR3 DNA sequence: TGTGCCAGCAGTCTCTTGGGGGAGCAGTACTTC. Residues: CASSLLGEQYF. The chain has TRBV12-3 or TRBV12-4 and TRBJ2-7; no clear D. The CDR3 covers 11 residues. Trimming removed 5 bases at V and 7 bases at J, with 9 bases between.

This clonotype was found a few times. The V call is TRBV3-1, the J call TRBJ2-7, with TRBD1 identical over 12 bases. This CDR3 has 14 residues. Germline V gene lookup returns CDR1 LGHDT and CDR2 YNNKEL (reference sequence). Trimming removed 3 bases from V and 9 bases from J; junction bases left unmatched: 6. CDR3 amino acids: CASSQGQGARVQYF. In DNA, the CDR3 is TGTGCCAGCAGCCAGGGACAGGGGGCTCGGGTGCAGTACTTC.

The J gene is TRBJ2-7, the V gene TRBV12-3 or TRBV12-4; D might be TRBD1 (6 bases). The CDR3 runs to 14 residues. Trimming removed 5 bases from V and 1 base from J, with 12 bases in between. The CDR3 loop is CASSPQDSSYEQYF. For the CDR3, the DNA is TGTGCCAGCAGTCCCCAGGACAGTTCCTACGAGCAGTACTTC.

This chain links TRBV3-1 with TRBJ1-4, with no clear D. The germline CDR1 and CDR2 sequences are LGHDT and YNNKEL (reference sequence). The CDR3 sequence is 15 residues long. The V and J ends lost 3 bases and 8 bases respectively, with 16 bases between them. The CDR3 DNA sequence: TGTGCCAGCAGCCAGACCGGGAGCCTCTACGAAAAACTGTTTTTT. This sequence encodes CASSQTGSLYEKLFF.